This entry features one T cell receptor beta chain sequence. The antigen remains undetermined. The sample comes from a study of T-cell reconstitution after alpha-beta-depleted transplantation in children. Findings and caveats of the study: T-cell counts and diversity at one year following transplant were attributed mainly to newly produced T cells. It was reported that alpha-beta T cells came from several hundred expanded graft clones (about two months after transplant). For some patients, TCRbeta diversity was high at day 60 because of recipient T cells and thymic progenitors that survived.

Molecular barcoding with unique molecular identifiers was used for the TCRbeta library. TCRdb ran MiXCR on the PCR reads and lists one entry per CDR3 protein. The sample holds approximately 300,000 distinct CDR3 sequences, roughly 8.2% seen once. The source material was peripheral blood, sampled 360 days after TCRalphabeta/CD19-depleted stem cell transplant. The TCR originated in a female patient between 2 and 15 years old who had a stem cell transplant for Fanconi anemia, so the T cells may come from the graft donor.

CDR3 in DNA: TGTGCCAGCAGCCGGGACAGGGTCGCCGAGCAGTACTTC. It specifies CASSRDRVAEQYF. The chain uses TRBV7-2 and TRBJ2-7; 9 positions agree with TRBD1. The CDR3 sequence is 13 residues long. With V trimmed by 5 bases and J by 6 bases, 5 bases remained unmatched. Germline V CDR1 and CDR2: SGHTA, FQGNSA.